Listed here is a single TCR beta chain. Its cognate antigen has yet to be identified. Base qualities are not at hand, and no much larger clone is one base apart. Germline trimming amounts to 5 bases on V and 5 bases on J, with 12 as the count of junction bases outside the gene matches. Reading from cysteine to phenylalanine, the CDR3 counts 17 amino acids. The entry retains the CDR3 DNA only, 51 bases that are in frame from base 1. Via the germline V gene (reference sequence), CDR1 is LNHNV and CDR2 YYDKDF. The data were obtained in a study of long-term antiretroviral therapy in people with HIV (dated by TCRdb to the early 2020s). About the investigation overall: The earliest samples were collected approximately a decade before the 2015 WHO recommendation for immediate ART, a period when ART was typically delayed until CD4 counts fell. This retrospective serial study examined whether starting ART and sustained HIV suppression were associated with changes in the composition and diversity of the TRB repertoire in peripheral blood. A total of 150 to 200 cryopreserved PBMC samples came from around 30 adults with confirmed HIV infection and were collected serially over a mean of roughly six years (range 1-12). Of the 30 or so participants with HIV, more than 10 were female. No cross-contamination during QIAcube processing was seen in test extractions of a monoclonal T-cell line run alongside roughly 30 polyclonal samples. Results the study describes overall, beyond this receptor: Because pre-ART samples had limited cell numbers, unsorted PBMC were profiled rather than sorted CD4+ and CD8+ T cells. A significant increase in TRB diversity was found to be associated with ART initiation, although TRB diversity was observed to remain significantly below that of transplant donor controls even after long-term ART. Inferences about post-ART repertoire changes were limited because no data were available on ART adherence, viral resistance or therapy changes. At every time point, the repertoire was dominated by expanded TRB clones first identified before ART initiation, although this dominance fluctuated and, in many PLHIV, declined after ART. CDR3 length ranges in HIV repertoires were narrower than in controls, and network structure suggested an antigen-experienced repertoire with only a slight naive shift after ART. The samples span the years 2004 to 2017, and the ART regimens used at that time may not be as effective as current regimens. Owing to limited PBMC availability, only the TCR beta chain was sequenced, without alpha chain pairing.

Inclusion was restricted to participants for whom at least one PBMC sample before ART initiation and at least two post-ART samples were available. Every participant with HIV received treatment in the United States of America. Cryopreserved samples of about 0.95-10 million PBMC were thawed and washed before DNA extraction. At the time of the earliest PBMC sample, participants with HIV were aged between about 23 and 54 years. PBMC samples were contributed by each participant from 1-4 timepoints before ART initiation and 2-8 timepoints after ART initiation, with a median of 7 samples. Serial HIV viral load, CD4+ T-cell count, ART history and demographic data were obtained for every participant. Genomic DNA was extracted from unsorted PBMC with a Qiagen kit on a QIAcube, with processing performed in batches of 12 samples. The immunoSEQ hsTCRB v3.0 assay was used at survey level resolution to sequence the TRB variable region. The target sequencing depth for TRB was about 40,000-55,000 T-cell genomes per sample. TRB libraries were pooled and sequenced on an Illumina MiSeq using a v3 150-cycle kit. On the study's bioinformatics: Repertoire analysis was performed in R inside a reproducible Nextflow workflow that covered QC, data transformation and analysis. LymphoSeq2, an R package for exploring AIRR-Seq data, was used to implement custom analyses. A handful of samples yielding fewer than 5000 total TRB sequences were excluded, leaving 150 to 200 analyzed HIV repertoires. Among the approximately 180 HIV repertoires that were kept, some 60 were collected before ART initiation and under 150 were collected after ART initiation. Repertoires were downsampled to 5000 TRB nucleotide sequences, and summary statistics were averaged over 100 downsampling iterations. Only TRB sequences with CDR3 regions of at least seven amino acids were retained for analysis. Diversity was assessed using a clonality score derived from Shannon entropy and using the Gini coefficient. In repertoire networks, the top 5000 CDR3 amino acid sequences were linked whenever an edit distance of one separated two sequences. For TRB CDR3 amino acid sequences, GLIPH2 was used to predict antigen specificity groups and MHC restriction. To flag known CMV, EBV, HIV or tissue antigen associations, CDR3 amino acid sequences were matched against VDJdb and McPAS-TCR. Pre-ART, post-ART and control groups were compared with Wilcoxon signed-rank tests and Holm-Bonferroni correction. TCRdb holds this immuneACCESS table with in-frame rearrangements only. Some clones are missing; in checked studies, unresolved V genes explain under half, and the rest has no known cause. V, J and clone size are taken as reported in that table, and D and trimming were inferred from the DNA itself. Present in this sample are around 21,000 clones, 87% of which were seen just once. Over 4% of the sample lies in the top ten.

The source was unsorted PBMCs, collected 2.1 years after starting antiretroviral therapy. The sequence came from a man younger than 30 with HIV. Recombination joined TRBV15 with TRBJ2-5, with 12 bases matching TRBD2. The CDR3 region has the sequence CATSEPLAGGRLETQYF. The DNA reads as follows: TGTGCCACCAGCGAACCCCTAGCGGGAGGGAGGTTGGAGACCCAGTACTTC.